These 3 T cell receptor beta chains came from one sample sequenced in a study of monozygotic twins with inflammatory bowel disease. TCRdb reprocessed the 5' RACE reads and keeps a single row for each CDR3 protein, giving no DNA. This listing includes 190,000 or so distinct CDR3 sequences. The specimen sequenced was blood. These TCRs come from a human donor with ulcerative colitis or Crohn's disease, or a healthy co-twin of an affected twin (not recorded which).

The V gene is TRBV20-1, the J gene TRBJ1-2; TCRdb outputs TRBD1, but without DNA this stays unchecked. Per germline, CDR1 DFQATT and CDR2 SNEGSKA (reference sequence). The CDR3 covers 14 residues. Here the CDR3 reads CSARRTGDFYGYTF.

The CDR3 loop reads CASCRGRGRNQPQHF. This rearrangement joins TRBV6-1 to TRBJ1-5; TCRdb's D call, TRBD1, is unchecked because there is no DNA. There are 15 residues in the CDR3. The germline gives CDR1 MNHNS, CDR2 SASEGT.

The gene calls are TRBV7-6 and TRBJ2-1; TCRdb names TRBD2, which stays unverified in the absence of DNA. The length of the CDR3 is 14 residues. Germline assignment: CDR1 SGHVS and CDR2 FNYEAQ. The CDR3 sequence is CASSLAGRARSQFF.